This TCR beta chain was identified during a study of blood T cell repertoires in COVID-19. The wider study: Researchers got acute and convalescent COVID-19 samples from the United States, Italy and Spain. The analysed material was cDNA or gDNA that came from T cells, B-cell-depleted T cells, or PBMCs.

Per the original data handling: Counts of nucleated cells, estimated from reference gene primer amplification, were obtained. Data came from immunoSEQ multiplex PCR; TCRdb stores just in-frame clones and leaves some out. The DNA was the basis for D and trimming; V, J and clone size are from that table. This table holds around 430,000 clones, approximately 89% found once. Germline V gene lookup returns CDR1 SGHVS and CDR2 FQNEAQ. Deletions cut 0 bases from V and 7 bases from J, with 15 bases between. The CDR3 consists of 15 residues. The table lists this clone with a count of one. The TCR was taken from a woman aged 50 to 60 with COVID-19, enrolled during active disease. This chain uses TRBV7-8 with TRBJ1-1; TRBD1 might be the D (5 bases). The source material was peripheral blood. CDR3 DNA: TGTGCCAGCAGCTTAGCGTCGGGGGATTTAAGTGAAGCTTTCTTT. Its translation: CASSLASGDLSEAFF.